These 18 T cell receptor beta chains came from one sample sequenced in a study of graft-versus-host responses after intestinal transplantation. Their antigen targets remain unknown. TCRdb's copy holds only in-frame clones and misses some; the assay was immunoSEQ multiplex PCR. This sample carries around 70,000 clones, roughly nine tenths of them seen once, and the ten largest clones take roughly 2.5%. Here the sequenced sample was unstimulated CD8+ T cells sorted from spleen or lymph node cells, taken before intestinal transplant. The receptors come from a human donor who received an intestinal transplant.

The chain recombines TRBV10-3 with TRBJ2-7; 7 nucleotides line up with TRBD2. The length of the CDR3 is 14 residues. V gave up 8 bases and J gave up 5 bases; unmatched junction bases: 12. Germline V gives CDR1 ENHRY, CDR2 SYGVKD. Here the CDR3 DNA reads TGTGCCATCCGGGAGGCTCTCTTATATGACGAGCAGTACTTC. This gives the protein CAIREALLYDEQYF.

In this sample, this clone turned up a few times. The chain's CDR3 is CASSQFAGDGYTF. CDR3 DNA: TGCGCCAGCAGCCAATTTGCGGGGGATGGCTACACCTTC. V usage is TRBV4-1 and J usage is TRBJ1-2; TRBD1 is a possible D gene (5 bases). V dropped 2 bases and J dropped 6 bases, with 10 bases sitting between them. The CDR3 consists of 13 residues. Looked up from germline, CDR1 is MGHRA and CDR2 is YSYEKL.

This clone was seen a handful of times. V and J are TRBV5-6 and TRBJ2-7; D gene uncertain. Germline V gene lookup returns CDR1 SGHDT and CDR2 YYEEEE. The CDR3 covers 12 residues. Trimming removed 2 bases at V and 3 bases at J, with 6 bases between. The CDR3 protein is CASSLNNYEQYF. The CDR3 DNA sequence: TGTGCCAGCAGCTTAAACAACTACGAGCAGTACTTC.

The chain carries TRBV5-1 and TRBJ1-5, with 8 bases aligning to TRBD1. CDR3 length equals 13 residues. The J segment lost 7 bases and the V segment lost 4 bases, leaving 4 bases of the junction unmatched. Germline CDR1 and CDR2: SGHRS and YFSETQ. CDR3 sequence: CASSDRGGQPQHF. The CDR3 DNA reads TGCGCCAGCAGCGACAGGGGTGGCCAGCCCCAGCATTTT.

This clone appeared once. The chain carries TRBV4-1 and TRBJ2-1; 8 positions agree with TRBD2. The CDR3 covers 16 residues. Germline V CDR1 and CDR2: MGHRA, YSYEKL. V dropped 2 bases and J dropped 5; count of bases not matched to a gene: 8. CDR3 DNA sequence: TGCGCCAGCAGCCAAATCTTCGGGGGGGCGCACAATGAGCAGTTCTTC. It encodes CASSQIFGGAHNEQFF.

V gene TRBV5-4 combines with J gene TRBJ2-3; TRBD2 matches 15 bases. The V gene end was trimmed by 4 bases and the J gene end by 1 base; junction bases not matched to a gene: 7. The CDR3 spans 18 residues. Germline CDR1 SGHNT, CDR2 YYREEE (reference sequence). For the CDR3, the DNA is TGTGCCAGCAGCACCGGGACTAGCGGGAGGACGGGCACAGATACGCAGTATTTT. Its translation: CASSTGTSGRTGTDTQYF.

This rearrangement joins TRBV7-9 to TRBJ1-2, with 9 bases matching TRBD1. Germline trimming cut 5 bases from V and 2 bases from J; bases unmatched to any gene: 12. Germline loops: CDR1 SEHNR, CDR2 FQNEAQ (reference sequence). CDR3 length: 17 amino acids. CDR3 coding DNA: TGTGCCAGCAGCCCCTCGGGACAGGGTTCATCCAACTATGGCTACACCTTC. Protein: CASSPSGQGSSNYGYTF.

The rearrangement joins TRBV27 to TRBJ2-2, with 7 bases that match TRBD1. The germline gives CDR1 MNHEY, CDR2 SMNVEV (reference sequence). The V gene end was trimmed by 5 bases and the J gene end by 3 bases; junction bases not matched to a gene: 12. The CDR3 length is 17 residues. The CDR3 DNA is TGTGCCAGCAGTCCACAGGGGCCCAGGGGGTACACCGGGGAGCTGTTTTTT. Protein product: CASSPQGPRGYTGELFF.

Turning to this clone: This sample includes further DNA sequences coding for the same CDR3. V gene TRBV27 combines with J gene TRBJ2-7; TRBD2 matches at 12 bases. With 3 bases clipped from V and 3 bases from J, the junction kept 0 bases outside the gene matches. This CDR3 spans 14 amino acids. CDR1 and CDR2 from the germline V gene are MNHEY and SMNVEV (reference sequence). CDR3 DNA: TGTGCCAGCAGTTTGACTAGCGGGAGCTACGAGCAGTACTTC. Its translation is CASSLTSGSYEQYF.

This clone was detected only a few times. The chain is built from TRBV5-6 and TRBJ2-3; no clear D. The length of the CDR3 is 16 residues. Germline-derived CDR1 and CDR2 are SGHDT and YYEEEE. Trimming pared 0 bases from V and 0 bases from J, leaving 11 bases between. CDR3 amino acids: CASSLAATPSTDTQYF. DNA for the CDR3: TGTGCCAGCAGCTTGGCCGCGACTCCTAGCACAGATACGCAGTATTTT.

CDR3 sequence reads: CASSLGTAYEQYF. In nucleotides, the CDR3 is TGTGCCAGCAGCCTCGGGACAGCCTACGAGCAGTACTTC. The chain carries TRBV7-9 and TRBJ2-7, with TRBD1 matching 7 bases. CDR1 is SEHNR and CDR2 is FQNEAQ in the germline V gene (reference sequence). Unmatched junction bases numbered 3, after V lost 5 bases and J lost 2 bases. The CDR3 length is 13 residues.

The CDR3 bases are TGTGCCAGCAGCTTAGCGCCGGTTTACGAGCAGTACTTC. It specifies CASSLAPVYEQYF. The chain has TRBV7-6 and TRBJ2-7; D not resolved. The CDR3 contains 13 residues. The germline V and J ends were trimmed by 0 bases and 4 bases, with 7 bases remaining between them. Germline V gene sequence: CDR1 SGHVS, CDR2 FNYEAQ.

The chain combines TRBV5-1 with TRBJ2-5; 13 nucleotides agree with TRBD2. Looked up from germline, CDR1 is SGHRS and CDR2 is YFSETQ. The CDR3 sequence is 19 residues long. J lost 1 base, V lost 0 bases, and 9 bases had no gene match. CDR3 in amino acids: CASSLVPATSGGPQETQYF. Written as DNA, the CDR3 is TGCGCCAGCAGCTTGGTCCCCGCGACTAGCGGGGGGCCCCAAGAGACCCAGTACTTC.

The chain employs TRBV6-1 and TRBJ2-3, with 8 nucleotides matching TRBD2. The junction had 6 bases not matched to a gene; V was cut back by 5 bases and J by 8 bases. This CDR3 has 13 amino acids. Germline CDR1 MNHNS, CDR2 SASEGT. The CDR3 DNA is TGTGCCAGCAGTCTAGCGGGTCTGGGTACGCAGTATTTT. Translating it yields CASSLAGLGTQYF.

J is TRBJ2-7 and V is TRBV4-1; D might be TRBD2 (5 bases). The CDR3 contains 15 residues. Trimming pared 4 bases from V and 7 bases from J, leaving 20 bases between. CDR1 is MGHRA and CDR2 is YSYEKL in the germline V gene. For the CDR3, the DNA is TGCGCCAGCAGCCCCCAGACTGGGCTCGGGGATGAGCAGTACTTC. Residues: CASSPQTGLGDEQYF.

The gene calls are TRBV15 and TRBJ1-5, with D uncertain. V lost 1 base and J lost 2, with 6 bases in between. The germline CDR1 and CDR2 sequences are LNHNV and YYDKDF (reference sequence). The CDR3 runs 14 residues. CDR3 in amino acids: CATSRVPGNQPQHF. CDR3 sequence (DNA): TGTGCCACCAGCAGAGTCCCAGGCAATCAGCCCCAGCATTTT. The full variable domain, in which reference TRBV15 and TRBJ1-5 provide the parts outside the CDR3, is DAMVIQNPRYQVTQFGKPVTLSCSQTLNHNVMYWYQQKSSQAPKLLFHYYDKDFNNEADTPDNFQSRRPNTSFCFLDIRSPGLGDTAMYLCATSRVPGNQPQHFGDGTRLSIL.

This sequence joins TRBV6-1 and TRBJ1-4; 7 nucleotides agree with TRBD1. CDR1 and CDR2 from the germline V gene are MNHNS and SASEGT. After removal of 7 bases from V and 8 bases from J, the junction contained 13 bases not matched to a gene. The length of the CDR3 is 15 residues. The CDR3 DNA reads TGTGCCAGCAAGCCCCCCCCCGCAGGGGGGGAAAAACTGTTTTTT. Amino acid sequence: CASKPPPAGGEKLFF.

V gene TRBV18 combines with J gene TRBJ2-7; 10 bases are shared with TRBD2. CDR1 KGHSH and CDR2 LQKENI come from the germline V gene. V lost 2 bases to trimming and J lost 4 bases; unmatched junction nucleotides: 11. This CDR3 is built from 17 residues. CDR3 protein: CASSPINLAGEQYEQYF. Written as DNA, the CDR3 is TGTGCCAGCTCACCAATAAATCTAGCGGGAGAGCAGTACGAGCAGTACTTC.